This T cell receptor beta chain was found in a study of blood T cell repertoires in COVID-19 (dated by TCRdb to 2018 to 2020). Background for the entire study: Samples covering the acute and convalescent phases of COVID-19 were provided by collaborators in the United States, Italy and Spain. The dataset comprised deeply sampled blood TCRbeta repertoires from subjects exposed to, actively infected with, or recovered from COVID-19. Samples came from the ongoing ImmuneRACE study (first 160 participants) plus 1,254 subjects from 6 global collaborators. The prospective study material was composed of cDNA or gDNA derived from T cells, B-cell-depleted T cells, or PBMCs. A de-identified subject ID, COVID-19 status, age in years and sex were almost always included in the sample metadata. A freely available public database, intended as a resource for researchers studying the immune response to SARS-CoV-2, is where the repertoires were released. Where available, HLA class I and class II types were taken from metadata supplied by the sample provider and were not determined by assay-based typing. The paper's findings and limits, for the study overall: The quantity of clinical and demographic metadata differed by source and by participant and was supplied without curation.

Sequences SGDLS (CDR1) and YYNGEE (CDR2) are obtained from the germline V gene. From cysteine to phenylalanine, the CDR3 is 13 amino acids long. Solely the CDR3 DNA is kept, with 39 bases framed from the first base. V gives up 10 bases and J gives up 3 bases, and the segment between their germline ends measures 15 bases. The immunoSEQ Assay, a bias-controlled multiplex PCR, was used to amplify TCRbeta CDR3 regions from genomic DNA. As for how the authors treated the data: The number of nucleated cells in each sample was estimated from the amplification of reference gene primers within the assay. To quantify the absolute abundance of each unique TCRbeta CDR3 rearrangement, sequence reads were collapsed and filtered. Productive Simpson clonality was computed per sample as the square root of Simpson's diversity index over productive rearrangements. Not all clones reach the TCRdb copy of this immuneACCESS table, which keeps in-frame sequences only. Checked studies attribute under half of the gap to unresolved V genes and leave the rest unexplained. That table gives V, J and clone size, and the DNA gave D and trimming. The sample table records roughly 180,000 clones; more than 85% of these occur just once. The leading ten clones occupy approximately 2.3% of the sample.

About this clone itself: The target of this receptor is not known. Per-nucleotide qualities are absent, and no much larger clonotype sits a single base away.

The collaborating institutions used their own protocols to collect whole blood in K2EDTA tubes. For TCRbeta analysis, collaborators shipped samples as frozen whole blood, isolated PBMCs, or DNA extracted from either of those sample types. This receptor was identified in a man in his 70s with active or convalescent COVID-19. Here the chain combines TRBV9 and TRBJ2-3, and perhaps TRBD1 as D gene, on 6 matching bases. The sequenced sample consisted of peripheral blood. The CDR3 reads CAGSYRETDTQYF. At the DNA level, the sequence is TGTGCCGGCTCGTACAGGGAAACAGATACGCAGTATTTT.